This T cell receptor beta chain was found in a study of low-dose radiotherapy and immunotherapy resistance in tumors (dated by TCRdb to between 2021 and 2023). General notes on the study: In Cohort 1, 0.5 Gy per fraction was delivered every 2 weeks, and a total PTV dose of 6.5 Gy was prescribed. Eight patients were included in the translational analysis: three from the first dose cohort and the first five from the second dose cohort. Aspirin 300 mg was taken orally once daily by patients for four cycles, starting on cycle 1 day 1. Intravenous cyclophosphamide at 200 mg/m2 was administered every two weeks, one day ahead of each radiation and immunotherapy administration. The trial did not randomize participants into treatment groups. For Cohort 2, the dose was 1 Gy per fraction given every two weeks, adding up to 13 Gy in total across 26 weeks. Patients were given nivolumab as a 240 mg flat dose every two weeks and ipilimumab at 1 mg/kg every six weeks, with both drugs delivered intravenously.

Looking up the germline V gene (reference sequence) yields CDR1 MNHNY and CDR2 SVGAGI. The V and J ends are trimmed by 6 bases and 6 bases, leaving 12 bases between them. Reading from cysteine to phenylalanine, the CDR3 counts 12 amino acids. Of all the DNA, just the CDR3 is kept, 36 bases in frame from base 1. Sequenced on an Illumina HiSeq 2500. First-strand cDNA was synthesized using Superscript III and a set of TRAV- and TRBV-specific primers, so that both TCRalpha and TCRbeta chains were covered. TCRs were amplified with Phusion for about 20 PCR cycles using a constant-region primer together with the adapter attached to the V primers. The isolated mRNA was amplified using the MessageAmp II aRNA Amplification Kit, with in vitro transcription performed for 15 to 20 hours at 37 degrees C. mRNA for TCR sequencing was isolated with the Dynabeads mRNA DIRECT Purification Kit. A second approximately 23-cycle Phusion PCR added indexed Illumina adapters, and products were purified with AMPure XP beads. Turning to the authors' computational methods: Custom Perl scripts pooled TCR sequences encoding the same protein, removed out-of-frame sequences and computed each clonotype's abundance. TCR sequences supported by only a single read were excluded from analysis. Among the metrics used to describe the repertoires were Shannon entropy, Gini index, clonality, richness, and the frequency of TCRs shared between repertoires. The public reads were run again by TCRdb, first through fastp at Q25 and then through MiXCR, and only productive beta chains were kept. Entries that share a CDR3 protein sequence are merged under the most common genes and DNA. These V and J calls rely on TCRdb rather than the paper's analysis. This sample is represented by approximately 70,000 distinct CDR3 sequences; roughly 30% of them were singletons. Jointly, the top ten make up around 10% of the sample.

Of note for this clonotype: What this receptor recognizes is not known. A far larger clone is a single base away, which makes a read error likely.

Per the publication, the time point label means: before trial treatment. Donors were enrolled in RACIN, a single-arm phase I dose-escalation trial combining nivolumab, ipilimumab, aspirin, low-dose cyclophosphamide and low-dose radiotherapy. To be eligible, a patient needed to have an advanced solid tumor that was TIL-negative. This sample comprised PBMCs, obtained before treatment. This TCR was recovered from a female donor with ovarian cancer. The chain couples TRBV6-6 to TRBJ2-7; a weak D assignment points to TRBD2 (6 bases agree). The CDR3 has the sequence CASRSRDSEQYF. The DNA sequence is TGTGCCAGCAGGTCTCGGGACTCCGAGCAGTACTTC.